This T cell receptor (beta chain) appears in the sequencing data of a study of blood T cell repertoires in COVID-19. Method: immunoSEQ multiplex PCR; TCRdb's copy keeps in-frame clones and lacks some. The data show about 140,000 clones, 70% to 90% seen once. Germline V lookup: CDR1 LGHDT, CDR2 YNNKEL (reference sequence). The CDR3 runs to 14 residues. V was cut by 6 bases and J by 7 bases, with 13 bases left in between. The V and J genes are TRBV3-1 (or the pseudogene TRBV3-2) and TRBJ1-6, with TRBD1 as a possible D gene (6 bases). The receptor's source is a woman over 75 with acute or convalescent COVID-19. Source material: peripheral blood. The CDR3 region is CASSLQGLNSPLHF. The DNA for the CDR3 is TGTGCCAGCAGTTTACAGGGTTTAAATTCACCCCTCCACTTT.